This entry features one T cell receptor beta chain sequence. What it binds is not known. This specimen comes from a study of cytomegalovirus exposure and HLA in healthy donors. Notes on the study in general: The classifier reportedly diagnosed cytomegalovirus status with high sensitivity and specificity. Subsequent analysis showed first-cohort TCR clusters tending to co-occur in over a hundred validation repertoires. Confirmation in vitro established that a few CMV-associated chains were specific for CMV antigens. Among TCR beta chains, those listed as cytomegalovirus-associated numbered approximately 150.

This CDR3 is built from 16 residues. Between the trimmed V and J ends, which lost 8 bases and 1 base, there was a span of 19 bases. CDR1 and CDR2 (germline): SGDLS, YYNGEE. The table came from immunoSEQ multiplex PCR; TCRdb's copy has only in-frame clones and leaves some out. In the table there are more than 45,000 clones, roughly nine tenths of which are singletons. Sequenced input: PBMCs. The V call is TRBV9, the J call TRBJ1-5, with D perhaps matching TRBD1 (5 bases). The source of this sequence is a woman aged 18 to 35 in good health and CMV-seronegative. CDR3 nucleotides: TGTGCCAGTTCTCAGGGTTTCGGTAGCAGCAATCAGCCCCAGCATTTT. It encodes CASSQGFGSSNQPQHF.